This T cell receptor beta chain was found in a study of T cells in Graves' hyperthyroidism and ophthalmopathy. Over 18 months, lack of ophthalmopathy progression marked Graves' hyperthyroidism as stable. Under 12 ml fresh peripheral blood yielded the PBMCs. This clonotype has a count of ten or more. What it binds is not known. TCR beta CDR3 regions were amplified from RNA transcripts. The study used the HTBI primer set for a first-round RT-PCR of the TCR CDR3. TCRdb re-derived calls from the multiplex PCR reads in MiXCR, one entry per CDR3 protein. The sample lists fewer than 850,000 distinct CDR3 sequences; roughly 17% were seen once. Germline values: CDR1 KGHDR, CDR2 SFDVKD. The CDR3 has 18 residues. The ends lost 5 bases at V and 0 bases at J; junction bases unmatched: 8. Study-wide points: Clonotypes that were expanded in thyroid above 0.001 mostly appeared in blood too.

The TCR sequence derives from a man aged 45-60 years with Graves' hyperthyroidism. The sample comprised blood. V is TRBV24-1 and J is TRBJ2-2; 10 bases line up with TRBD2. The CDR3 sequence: CATSGPSGSRSNTGELFF. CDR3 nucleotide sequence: TGTGCCACCAGTGGGCCTAGCGGGAGTCGGTCGAACACCGGGGAGCTGTTTTTT.